Reported below is one T cell receptor (beta chain). This CDR3 is built from 19 residues. Trimming removed 0 bases at V and 4 bases at J, with 23 bases between. The data derive from a study of blood T cell repertoires in COVID-19. Repertoires were generated with immunoSEQ multiplex PCR, while TCRdb's copy carries only in-frame clones and drops some. There are about 360,000 clones in the sample; more than 70% occur only once, and around 1.3% lies in the top ten. This rearrangement joins TRBV23-1 to TRBJ2-3; D may be TRBD1 (5 bases). TRBV23-1 is identified as an open reading frame with a role that is uncertain. This receptor was identified in a man aged 30 to 39 who had recovered from COVID-19. The material sequenced was PBMCs or T cells enriched from blood (not recorded which). The CDR3 nucleotides read TGCGCCAGCAGTCAATCTCGAAATTGGGCAGGGCTTCTCCCAGATACGCAGTATTTT. It specifies CASSQSRNWAGLLPDTQYF.